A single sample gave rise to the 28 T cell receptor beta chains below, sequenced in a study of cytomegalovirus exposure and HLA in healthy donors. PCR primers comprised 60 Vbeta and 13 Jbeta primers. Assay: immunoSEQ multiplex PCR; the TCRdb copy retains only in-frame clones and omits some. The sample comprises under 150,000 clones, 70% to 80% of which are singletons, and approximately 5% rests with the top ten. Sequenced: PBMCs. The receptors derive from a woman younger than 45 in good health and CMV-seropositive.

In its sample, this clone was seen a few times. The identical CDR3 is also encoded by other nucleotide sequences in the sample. CDR3 in DNA: TGTGCCAGCAATGAGGAGACGGCCTACGAGCAGTACTTC. Amino acid sequence: CASNEETAYEQYF. The J gene is TRBJ2-7, the V gene TRBV2, with unresolved D. CDR3 length: 13 amino acids. Germline V lookup: CDR1 SNHLY, CDR2 FYNNEI. Deletions cut 7 bases from V and 2 bases from J, with 12 bases between.

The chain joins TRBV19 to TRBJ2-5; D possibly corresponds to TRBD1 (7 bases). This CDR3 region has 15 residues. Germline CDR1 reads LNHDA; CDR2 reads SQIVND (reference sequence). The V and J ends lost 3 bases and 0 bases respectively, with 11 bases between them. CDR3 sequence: CASSIARGDQETQYF. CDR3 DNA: TGTGCCAGTAGTATCGCCAGGGGGGACCAAGAGACCCAGTACTTC.

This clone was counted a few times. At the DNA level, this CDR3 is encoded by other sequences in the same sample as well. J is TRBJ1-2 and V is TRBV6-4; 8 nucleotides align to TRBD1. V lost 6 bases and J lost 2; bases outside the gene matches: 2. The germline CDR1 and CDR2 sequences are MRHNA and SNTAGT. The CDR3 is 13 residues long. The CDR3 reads CASSRDRNYGYTF. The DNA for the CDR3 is TGTGCCAGCAGCCGGGACAGGAACTATGGCTACACCTTC.

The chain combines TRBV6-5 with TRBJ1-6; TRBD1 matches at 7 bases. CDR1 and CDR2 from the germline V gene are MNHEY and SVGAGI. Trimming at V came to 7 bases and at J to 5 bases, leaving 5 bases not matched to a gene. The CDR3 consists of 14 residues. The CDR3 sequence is CASTRQGHNSPLHF. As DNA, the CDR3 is TGTGCCAGCACTAGACAGGGACATAATTCACCCCTCCACTTT.

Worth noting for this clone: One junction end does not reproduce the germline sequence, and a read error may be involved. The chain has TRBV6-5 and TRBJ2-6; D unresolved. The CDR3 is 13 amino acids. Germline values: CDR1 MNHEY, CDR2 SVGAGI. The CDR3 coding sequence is TGTGCCAGCAGATACTCTGGGGCCAACGTCCTGACTTTC. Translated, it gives CASRYSGANVLTF.

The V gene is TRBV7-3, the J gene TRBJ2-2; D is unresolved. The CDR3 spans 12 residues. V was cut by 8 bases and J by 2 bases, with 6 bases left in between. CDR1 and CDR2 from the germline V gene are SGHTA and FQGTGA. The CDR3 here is CASGANTGELFF. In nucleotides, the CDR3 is TGTGCCAGCGGAGCTAACACCGGGGAGCTGTTTTTT. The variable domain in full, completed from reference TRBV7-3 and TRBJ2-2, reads GAGVSQTPSNKVTEKGKYVELRCDPISGHTALYWYRQSLGQGPEFLIYFQGTGAADDSGLPNDRFFAVRPEGSVSTLKIQRTERGDSAVYLCASGANTGELFFGEGSRLTVL.

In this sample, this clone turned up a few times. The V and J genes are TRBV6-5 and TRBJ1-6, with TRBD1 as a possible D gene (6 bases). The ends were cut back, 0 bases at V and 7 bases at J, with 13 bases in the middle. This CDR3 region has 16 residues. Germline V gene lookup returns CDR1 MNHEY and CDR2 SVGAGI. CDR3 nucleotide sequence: TGTGCCAGCAGTTACTCGACAGGTAGAGGGAATTCACCCCTCCACTTT. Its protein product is CASSYSTGRGNSPLHF.

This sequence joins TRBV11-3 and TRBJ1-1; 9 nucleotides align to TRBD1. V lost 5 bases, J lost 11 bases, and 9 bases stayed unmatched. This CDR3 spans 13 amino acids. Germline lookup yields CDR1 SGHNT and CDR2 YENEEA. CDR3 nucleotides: TGTGCCAGCAGCAGGACAGGGGCAAGGGGGGCTTTCTTT. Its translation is CASSRTGARGAFF.

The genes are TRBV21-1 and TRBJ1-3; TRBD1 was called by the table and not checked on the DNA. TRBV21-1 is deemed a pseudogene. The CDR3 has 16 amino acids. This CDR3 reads CASSKVGPRGGNTIYF. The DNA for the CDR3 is TGTGCCAGCAGCAAAGTGGGGCCGAGAGGTGGAAACACCATATATTTT.

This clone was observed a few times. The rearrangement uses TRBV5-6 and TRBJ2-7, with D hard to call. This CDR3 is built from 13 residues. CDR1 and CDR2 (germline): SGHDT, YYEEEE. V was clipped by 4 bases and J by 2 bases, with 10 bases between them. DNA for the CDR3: TGTGCCAGCAGCCAGGTCACAGCCTACGAGCAGTACTTC. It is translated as CASSQVTAYEQYF.

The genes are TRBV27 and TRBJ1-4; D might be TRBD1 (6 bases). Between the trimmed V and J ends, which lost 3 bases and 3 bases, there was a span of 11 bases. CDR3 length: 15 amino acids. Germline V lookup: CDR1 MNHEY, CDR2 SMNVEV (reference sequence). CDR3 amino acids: CASSFMGAANEKLFF. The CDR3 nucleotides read TGTGCCAGCAGTTTCATGGGGGCTGCTAATGAAAAACTGTTTTTT.

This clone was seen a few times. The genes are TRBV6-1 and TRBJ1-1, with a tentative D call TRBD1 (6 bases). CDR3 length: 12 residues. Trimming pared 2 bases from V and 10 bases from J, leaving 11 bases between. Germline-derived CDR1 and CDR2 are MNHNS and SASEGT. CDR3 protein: CASSEPGRGAFF. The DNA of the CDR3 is TGTGCCAGCAGTGAACCCGGCAGGGGAGCTTTCTTT.

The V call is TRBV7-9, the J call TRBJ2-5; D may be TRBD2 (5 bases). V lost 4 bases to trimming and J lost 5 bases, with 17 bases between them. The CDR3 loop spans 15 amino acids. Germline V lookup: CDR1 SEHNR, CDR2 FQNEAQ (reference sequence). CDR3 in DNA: TGTGCCAGCAGCTCGGCGGGTGGATGGGAGGAGACCCAGTACTTC. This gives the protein CASSSAGGWEETQYF.

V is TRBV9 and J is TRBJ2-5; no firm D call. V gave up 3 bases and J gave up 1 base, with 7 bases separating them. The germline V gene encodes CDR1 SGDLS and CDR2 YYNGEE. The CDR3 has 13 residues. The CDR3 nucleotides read TGTGCCAGCAGCGCAAGACTCCAAGAGACCCAGTACTTC. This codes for CASSARLQETQYF.

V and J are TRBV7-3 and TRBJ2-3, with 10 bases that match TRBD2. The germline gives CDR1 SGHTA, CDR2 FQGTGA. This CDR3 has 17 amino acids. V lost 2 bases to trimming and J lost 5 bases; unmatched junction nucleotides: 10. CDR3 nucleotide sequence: TGTGCCAGCAGCTTATTCAGCGGGGGGGAGTATAGAGATACGCAGTATTTT. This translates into CASSLFSGGEYRDTQYF.

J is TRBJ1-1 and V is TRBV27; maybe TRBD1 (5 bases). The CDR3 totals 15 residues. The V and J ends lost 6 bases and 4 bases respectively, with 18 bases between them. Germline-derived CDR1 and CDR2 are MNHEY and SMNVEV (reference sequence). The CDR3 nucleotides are TGTGCCAGCAGACCGAATCAGGGTTTTGGCACTGAAGCTTTCTTT. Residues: CASRPNQGFGTEAFF.

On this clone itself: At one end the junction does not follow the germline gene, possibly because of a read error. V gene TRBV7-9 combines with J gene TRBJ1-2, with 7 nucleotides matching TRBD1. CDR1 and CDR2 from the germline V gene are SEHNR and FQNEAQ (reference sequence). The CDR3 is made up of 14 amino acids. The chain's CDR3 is CSSSLYDRAYGYTF. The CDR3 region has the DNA TGTTCCAGCAGCTTATACGACAGGGCATACGGCTACACCTTC.

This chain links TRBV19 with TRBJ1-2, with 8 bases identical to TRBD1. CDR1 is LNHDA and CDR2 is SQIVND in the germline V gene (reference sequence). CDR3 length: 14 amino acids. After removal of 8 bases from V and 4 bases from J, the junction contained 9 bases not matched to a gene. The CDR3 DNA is TGTGCCAGTGTTGGACAGGGAGGGAGCTATGGCTACACCTTC. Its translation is CASVGQGGSYGYTF.

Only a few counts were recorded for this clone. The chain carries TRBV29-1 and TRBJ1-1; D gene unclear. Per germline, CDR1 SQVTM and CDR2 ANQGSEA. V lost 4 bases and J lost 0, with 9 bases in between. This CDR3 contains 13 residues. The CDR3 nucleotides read TGCAGCGTTGTCCGGGTCCTGAACACTGAAGCTTTCTTT. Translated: CSVVRVLNTEAFF. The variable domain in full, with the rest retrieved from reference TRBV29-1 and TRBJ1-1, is SAVISQKPSRDICQRGTSLTIQCQVDSQVTMMFWYRQQPGQSLTLIATANQGSEATYESGFVIDKFPISRPNLTFSTLTVSNMSPEDSSIYLCSVVRVLNTEAFFGQGTRLTVV.

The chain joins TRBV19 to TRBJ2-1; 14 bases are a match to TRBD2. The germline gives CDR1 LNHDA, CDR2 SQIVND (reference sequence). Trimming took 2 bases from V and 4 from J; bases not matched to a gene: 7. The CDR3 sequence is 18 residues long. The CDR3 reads CASSITLGTSGGYNEQFF. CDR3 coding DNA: TGTGCCAGTAGTATAACTTTGGGGACTAGCGGGGGTTACAATGAGCAGTTCTTC.

CDR3 residues: CASRGQGGETQYF. CDR3 nucleotide sequence: TGTGCCAGCAGGGGACAGGGCGGAGAGACCCAGTACTTC. V and J are TRBV2 and TRBJ2-5, with 9 bases that match TRBD1. The CDR3 is made up of 13 amino acids. The germline V gene has CDR1 SNHLY and CDR2 FYNNEI. After removal of 6 bases from V and 4 bases from J, the junction contained 3 bases not matched to a gene.

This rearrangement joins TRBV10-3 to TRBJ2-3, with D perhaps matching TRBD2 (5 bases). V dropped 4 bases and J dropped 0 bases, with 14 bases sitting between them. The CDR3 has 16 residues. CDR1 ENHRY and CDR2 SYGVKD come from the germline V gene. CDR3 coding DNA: TGTGCCATCAGTGGTGACGGACTCTCTAGCACAGATACGCAGTATTTT. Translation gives CAISGDGLSSTDTQYF.

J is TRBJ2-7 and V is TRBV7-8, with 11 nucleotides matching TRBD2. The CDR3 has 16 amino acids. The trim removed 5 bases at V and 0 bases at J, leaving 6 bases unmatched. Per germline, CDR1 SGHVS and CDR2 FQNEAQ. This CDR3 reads CASSPRLAGNSYEQYF. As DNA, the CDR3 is TGTGCCAGCAGCCCGCGACTAGCGGGGAACTCCTACGAGCAGTACTTC.

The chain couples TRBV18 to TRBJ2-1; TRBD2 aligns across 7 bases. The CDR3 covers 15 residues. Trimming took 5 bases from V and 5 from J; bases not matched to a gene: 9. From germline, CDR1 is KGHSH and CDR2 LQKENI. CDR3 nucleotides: TGTGCCAGCTCATCAAGCGGGATTCGGAACAATGAGCAGTTCTTC. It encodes CASSSSGIRNNEQFF.

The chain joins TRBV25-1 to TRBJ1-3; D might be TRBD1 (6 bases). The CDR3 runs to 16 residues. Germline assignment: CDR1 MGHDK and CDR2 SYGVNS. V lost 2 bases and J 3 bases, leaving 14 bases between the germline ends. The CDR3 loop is CASSEGFWGLGNTIYF. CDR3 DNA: TGTGCCAGCAGTGAAGGCTTTTGGGGGCTTGGAAACACCATATATTTT.

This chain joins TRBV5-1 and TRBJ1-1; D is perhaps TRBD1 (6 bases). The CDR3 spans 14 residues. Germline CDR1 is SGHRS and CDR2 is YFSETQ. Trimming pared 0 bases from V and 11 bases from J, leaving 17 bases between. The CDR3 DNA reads TGCGCCAGCAGCTTGGTACAGGGAACGAGTGTTGCTTTCTTT. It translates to CASSLVQGTSVAFF.

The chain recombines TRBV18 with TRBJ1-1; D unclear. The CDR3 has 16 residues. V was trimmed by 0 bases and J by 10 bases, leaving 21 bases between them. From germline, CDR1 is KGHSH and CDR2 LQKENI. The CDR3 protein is CASSPPMSQAIGRAFF. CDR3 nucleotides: TGTGCCAGCTCACCACCAATGTCGCAGGCTATAGGCAGAGCTTTCTTT.

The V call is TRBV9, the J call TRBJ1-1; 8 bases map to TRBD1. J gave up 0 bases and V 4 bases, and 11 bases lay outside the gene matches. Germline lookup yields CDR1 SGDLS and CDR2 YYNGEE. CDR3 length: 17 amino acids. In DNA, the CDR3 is TGTGCCAGCAGCTCCCTGGGACAGGTAGGGATGAACACTGAAGCTTTCTTT. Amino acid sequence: CASSSLGQVGMNTEAFF.